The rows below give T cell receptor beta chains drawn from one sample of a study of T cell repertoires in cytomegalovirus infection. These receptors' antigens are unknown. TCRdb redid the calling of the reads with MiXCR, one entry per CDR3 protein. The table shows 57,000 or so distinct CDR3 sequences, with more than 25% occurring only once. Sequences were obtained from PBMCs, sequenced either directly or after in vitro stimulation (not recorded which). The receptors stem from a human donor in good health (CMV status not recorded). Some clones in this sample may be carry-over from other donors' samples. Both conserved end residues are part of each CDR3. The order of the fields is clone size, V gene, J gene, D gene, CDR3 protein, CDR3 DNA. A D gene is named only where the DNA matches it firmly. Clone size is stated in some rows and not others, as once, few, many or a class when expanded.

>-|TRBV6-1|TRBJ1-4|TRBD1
CASSRDRGLNEKLFF
TGTGCCAGCAGTCGGGACAGGGGCCTTAATGAAAAACTGTTTTTT
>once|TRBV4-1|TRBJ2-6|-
CASSQDSRDTGANVLTF
TGCGCCAGCAGCCAAGATTCCAGGGATACTGGGGCCAACGTCCTGACTTTC
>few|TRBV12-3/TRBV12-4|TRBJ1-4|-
CASSSLSQLFF
TGTGCCAGCAGTTCTTTAAGCCAACTGTTTTTT
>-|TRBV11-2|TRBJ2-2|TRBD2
CASTQRGSANTGELFF
TGTGCCAGCACCCAGCGGGGATCCGCGAACACCGGGGAGCTGTTTTTT
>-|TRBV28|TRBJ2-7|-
CASSLFDGSAHSF
TGTGCCAGCAGTTTATTCGATGGGTCCGCCCACTCCTTC
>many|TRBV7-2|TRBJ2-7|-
CASSYGRSSSYEQYF
TGTGCCAGCAGCTACGGACGGTCGAGCTCCTACGAGCAGTACTTC
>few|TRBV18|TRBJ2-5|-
CASSLPGALTNSETQYF
TGTGCCAGCTCATTGCCAGGGGCCTTGACTAATTCGGAGACCCAGTACTTC
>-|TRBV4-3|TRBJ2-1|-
CASSQDLGFYNEQFF
TGCGCCAGCAGCCAAGATCTAGGGTTCTATAATGAGCAGTTCTTC
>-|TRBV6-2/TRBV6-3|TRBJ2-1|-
CASREDGAYNEQFF
TGTGCCAGCAGGGAGGACGGCGCCTACAATGAGCAGTTCTTC
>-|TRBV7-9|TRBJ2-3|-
CASSLYPGASIDTQYF
TGTGCCAGCAGCTTATATCCGGGGGCGTCCATCGATACGCAGTATTTT
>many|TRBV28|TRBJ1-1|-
CASSGGHRLGAFF
TGTGCCAGCAGTGGGGGCCACAGGCTCGGGGCTTTCTTT
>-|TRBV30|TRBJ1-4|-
CAWTTDRYNEKLFF
TGTGCCTGGACAACCGACAGGTACAATGAAAAACTGTTTTTT
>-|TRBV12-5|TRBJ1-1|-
CASGLVLGENTEAFF
TGTGCTAGTGGTTTGGTACTCGGGGAGAACACTGAAGCTTTCTTT
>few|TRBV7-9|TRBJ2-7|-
CASSRGAGASMPYEQYF
TGTGCCAGCAGCCGAGGGGCAGGGGCTTCAATGCCGTACGAGCAGTACTTC
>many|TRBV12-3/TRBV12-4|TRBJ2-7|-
CASTTSGVPYEQYF
TGTGCCAGCACCACTAGTGGGGTACCCTACGAGCAGTACTTC
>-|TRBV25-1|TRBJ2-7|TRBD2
CASSEASGGYREQYF
TGTGCCAGCAGTGAAGCTAGCGGGGGATATCGCGAGCAGTACTTC
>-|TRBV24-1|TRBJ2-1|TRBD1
CATYRDSVNEQFF
TGTGCCACGTACCGGGACAGCGTCAATGAGCAGTTCTTC
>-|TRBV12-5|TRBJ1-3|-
CASGLVSGVDGNTIYF
TGTGCTAGTGGTTTGGTTTCCGGGGTGGATGGAAACACCATATATTTT
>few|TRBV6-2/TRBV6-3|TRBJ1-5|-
CASSYDALYSNQPQHF
TGTGCCAGCAGTTACGATGCCCTCTATAGCAATCAGCCCCAGCATTTT
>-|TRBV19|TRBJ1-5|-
CASSIDRSQPQHF
TGTGCCAGTAGTATAGACAGAAGTCAGCCCCAGCATTTT
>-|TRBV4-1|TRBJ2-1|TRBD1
CASSHRDRGSNEQFF
TGCGCCAGCAGCCACCGGGACAGGGGGTCGAATGAGCAGTTCTTC
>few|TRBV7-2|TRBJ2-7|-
CASSLVGDSTYEQYF
TGTGCCAGCAGCTTAGTAGGAGACTCCACCTACGAGCAGTACTTC
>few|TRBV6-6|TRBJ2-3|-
CASTVKGTDTQYF
TGTGCCAGCACCGTTAAGGGCACAGATACGCAGTATTTT
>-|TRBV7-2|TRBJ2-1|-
CASSQGLGRNNEQFF
TGTGCCAGCAGCCAAGGACTCGGTAGGAACAATGAGCAGTTCTTC
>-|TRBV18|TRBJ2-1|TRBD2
CASSQGLAGDEQFF
TGTGCCAGCTCACAGGGACTAGCGGGAGATGAGCAGTTCTTC
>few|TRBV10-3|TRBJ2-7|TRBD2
CAISDTSGPRYEQYF
TGTGCCATCAGTGATACTAGCGGCCCACGTTACGAGCAGTACTTC
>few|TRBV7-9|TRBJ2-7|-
CASSEWGRDEQYF
TGTGCCAGCAGTGAATGGGGTCGGGACGAGCAGTACTTC
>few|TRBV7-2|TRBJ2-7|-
CASSLMREQYF
TGTGCCAGCAGCCTGATGAGAGAGCAGTACTTC
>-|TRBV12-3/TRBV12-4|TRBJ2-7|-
CASSPGGTAYEQYF
TGTGCCAGCAGCCCCGGCGGGACTGCCTACGAGCAGTACTTC
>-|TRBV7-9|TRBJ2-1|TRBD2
CASSQLAGAEQFF
TGTGCCAGCAGCCAACTAGCGGGAGCCGAGCAGTTCTTC
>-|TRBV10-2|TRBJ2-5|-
CASGGGLEETQYF
TGCGCCAGCGGAGGGGGGCTAGAGGAGACCCAGTACTTC
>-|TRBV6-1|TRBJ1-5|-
CASSLSGMNQPQHF
TGTGCCAGCAGTTTGTCGGGTATGAATCAGCCCCAGCATTTT
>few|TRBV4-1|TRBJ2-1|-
CASSQGGGGANEQFF
TGCGCCAGCAGCCAAGGGGGCGGTGGGGCCAATGAGCAGTTCTTC
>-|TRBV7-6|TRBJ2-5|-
CASSSIGETQYF
TGTGCCAGCAGCTCCATAGGGGAGACCCAGTACTTC
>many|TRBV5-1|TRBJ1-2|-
CASSLWGPTNYGYTF
TGCGCCAGCAGCTTGTGGGGGCCCACTAACTATGGCTACACCTTC
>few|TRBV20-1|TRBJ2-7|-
CSADSGKPYEQYF
TGCAGTGCCGATAGCGGTAAGCCCTACGAGCAGTACTTC
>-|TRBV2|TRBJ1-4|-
CASGGLANEKLFF
TGTGCCAGCGGGGGGTTGGCTAATGAAAAACTGTTTTTT
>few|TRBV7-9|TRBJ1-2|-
CASSLGQDLNYGYTF
TGTGCCAGCAGCTTAGGGCAGGATCTTAACTATGGCTACACCTTC
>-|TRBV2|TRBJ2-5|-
CASSGGGKETQYF
TGTGCCAGCAGTGGAGGGGGAAAAGAGACCCAGTACTTC
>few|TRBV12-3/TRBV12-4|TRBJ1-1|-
CASRELGTEAFF
TGTGCCAGTCGAGAATTGGGGACTGAAGCTTTCTTT
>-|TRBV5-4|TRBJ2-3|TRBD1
CASSFYMTGRGDTQYF
TGTGCCAGCAGCTTTTATATGACAGGGCGAGGAGATACGCAGTATTTT
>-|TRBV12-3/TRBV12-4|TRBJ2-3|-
CASSFPPPLQVAKRADTQYF
TGTGCCAGCAGTTTTCCCCCTCCTCTCCAGGTCGCCAAGAGAGCAGATACGCAGTATTTT
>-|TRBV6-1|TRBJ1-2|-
CASSSDRNYGYTF
TGTGCCAGCAGCTCCGACAGGAACTATGGCTACACCTTC
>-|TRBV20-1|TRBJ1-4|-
CSARPSEDGNEKLFF
TGCAGTGCTAGACCCAGCGAAGATGGGAATGAAAAACTGTTTTTT
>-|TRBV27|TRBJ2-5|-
CASSRALQETQYF
TGTGCCAGCAGCCGAGCCTTACAAGAGACCCAGTACTTC
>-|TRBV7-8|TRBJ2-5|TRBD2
CASSLRTSGGAWQETQYF
TGTGCCAGCAGCCTACGGACTAGCGGGGGGGCCTGGCAAGAGACCCAGTACTTC
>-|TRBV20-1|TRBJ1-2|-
CSAPIPQEGYGYTF
TGCAGTGCTCCTATTCCCCAGGAGGGGTATGGCTACACCTTC
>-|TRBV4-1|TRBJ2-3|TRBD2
CASSQTSAKPTDTQYF
TGCGCCAGCAGCCAGACTAGCGCGAAGCCCACAGATACGCAGTATTTT
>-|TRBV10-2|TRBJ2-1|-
CASGETNRYNEQFF
TGCGCCAGCGGGGAGACTAACCGATACAATGAGCAGTTCTTC
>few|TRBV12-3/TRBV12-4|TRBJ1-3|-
CASSFPPFTGNTIYF
TGTGCCAGCAGTTTCCCCCCCTTCACCGGAAACACCATATATTTT
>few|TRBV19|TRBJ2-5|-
CASSKGSQETQYF
TGTGCCAGTAGTAAGGGCAGCCAAGAGACCCAGTACTTC
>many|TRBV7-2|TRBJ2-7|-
CASSLGAASYEQYF
TGTGCCAGCAGCTTAGGGGCAGCGTCCTACGAGCAGTACTTC
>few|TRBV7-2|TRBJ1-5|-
CASSLAGGERGPQHF
TGTGCCAGCAGCTTAGCCGGGGGGGAGAGAGGGCCCCAGCATTTT
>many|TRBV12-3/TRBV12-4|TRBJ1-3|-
CASSQQTVSGNTIYF
TGTGCCAGCAGCCAGCAGACAGTCTCTGGAAACACCATATATTTT
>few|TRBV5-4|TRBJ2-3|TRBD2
CASSFPSGGGGDTQYF
TGTGCCAGCAGCTTTCCGTCGGGCGGGGGGGGAGATACGCAGTATTTT
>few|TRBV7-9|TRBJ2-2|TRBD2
CASSPTSGRSTGELFF
TGTGCCAGCAGCCCTACTAGCGGGAGGTCGACCGGGGAGCTGTTTTTT
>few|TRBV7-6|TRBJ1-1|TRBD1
CASSLTTGVNTEAFF
TGTGCCAGCAGCTTAACGACAGGGGTGAACACTGAAGCTTTCTTT
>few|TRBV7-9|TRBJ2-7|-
CASSLWASLGEQYF
TGTGCCAGCAGCTTGTGGGCATCGCTGGGGGAGCAGTACTTC
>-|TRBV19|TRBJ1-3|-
CASSPQGLSGNTIYF
TGTGCCAGTAGCCCCCAGGGGCTCTCTGGAAACACCATATATTTT
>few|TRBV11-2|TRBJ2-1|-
CASSPLAAGYNEQFF
TGTGCCAGCAGCCCCCTGGCCGCAGGATACAATGAGCAGTTCTTC